Sequencing of this TCR beta chain was carried out in a study of T cells in Graves' hyperthyroidism and ophthalmopathy. The source material, RNA transcripts, was used to amplify TCR beta CDR3 regions. HTBI primers were used for first-round RT-PCR of the TCR CDR3. TCRdb independently ran MiXCR on the multiplex PCR reads; one entry per CDR3 protein. The table includes about 570,000 distinct CDR3 sequences, 11% to 15% detected once. This clonotype came up many times. A lack of ophthalmopathy progression within 18 months defined stable Graves' hyperthyroidism. Uncontrolled infections, other autoimmune diseases, pregnancy or lactation led to exclusion of patients. Every diagnosis used clinical symptoms, serum thyroxine and TRAb, thyroid ultrasound and orbital computed tomography. CDR3 length: 14 amino acids. V was clipped by 5 bases and J by 5 bases, with 13 bases between them.

This clonotype was sampled from a woman aged 35 to 49 with Graves' hyperthyroidism. The genes are TRBV12-3 or TRBV12-4 and TRBJ1-5; weak D call: TRBD1 (5 bases). The sample taken for sequencing was blood. In DNA, the CDR3 is TGTGCCAGCAGTCCAGACAGAGACGATCAGCCCCAGCATTTT. This translates into CASSPDRDDQPQHF.